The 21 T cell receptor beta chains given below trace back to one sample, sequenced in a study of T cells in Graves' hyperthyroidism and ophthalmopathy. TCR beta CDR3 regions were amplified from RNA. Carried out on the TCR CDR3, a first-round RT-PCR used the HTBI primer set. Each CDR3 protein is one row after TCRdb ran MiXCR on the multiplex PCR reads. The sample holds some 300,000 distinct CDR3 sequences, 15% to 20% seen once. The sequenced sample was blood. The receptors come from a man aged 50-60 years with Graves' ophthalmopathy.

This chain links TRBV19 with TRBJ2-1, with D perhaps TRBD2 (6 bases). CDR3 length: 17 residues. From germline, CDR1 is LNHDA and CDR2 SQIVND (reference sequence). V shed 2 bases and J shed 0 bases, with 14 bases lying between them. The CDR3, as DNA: TGTGCCAGTAGTATATTTATGGCGGGGAGCTCCTACAATGAGCAGTTCTTC. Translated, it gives CASSIFMAGSSYNEQFF.

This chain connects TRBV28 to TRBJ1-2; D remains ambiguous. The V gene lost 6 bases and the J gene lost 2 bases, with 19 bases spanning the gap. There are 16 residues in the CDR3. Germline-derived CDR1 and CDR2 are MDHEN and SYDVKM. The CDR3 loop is CASRPLWGDRNYGYTF. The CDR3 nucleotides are TGTGCCAGCAGACCCCTCTGGGGAGATAGGAACTATGGCTACACCTTC.

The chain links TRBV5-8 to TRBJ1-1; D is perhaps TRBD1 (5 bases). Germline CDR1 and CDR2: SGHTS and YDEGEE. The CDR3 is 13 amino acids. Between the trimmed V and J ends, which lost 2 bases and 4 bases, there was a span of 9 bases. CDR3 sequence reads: CASSFRDATEAFF. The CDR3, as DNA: TGTGCCAGCAGCTTCAGGGACGCCACTGAAGCTTTCTTT.

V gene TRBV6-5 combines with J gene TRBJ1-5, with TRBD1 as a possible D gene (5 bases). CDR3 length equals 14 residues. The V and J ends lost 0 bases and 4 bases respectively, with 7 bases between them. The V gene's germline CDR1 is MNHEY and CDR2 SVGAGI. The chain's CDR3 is CASSYSGGNQPQHF. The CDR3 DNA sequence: TGTGCCAGCAGTTACTCGGGGGGAAATCAGCCCCAGCATTTT.

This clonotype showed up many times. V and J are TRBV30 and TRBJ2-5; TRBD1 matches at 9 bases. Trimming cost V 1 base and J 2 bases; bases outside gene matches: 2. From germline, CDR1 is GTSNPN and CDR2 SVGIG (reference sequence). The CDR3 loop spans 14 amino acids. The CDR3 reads CAWSGDRGQETQYF. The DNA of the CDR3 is TGTGCCTGGAGTGGAGACAGGGGGCAAGAGACCCAGTACTTC.

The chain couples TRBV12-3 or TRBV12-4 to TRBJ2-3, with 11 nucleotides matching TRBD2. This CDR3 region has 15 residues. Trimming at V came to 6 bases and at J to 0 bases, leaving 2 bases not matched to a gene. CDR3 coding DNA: TGTGCCAGCAGGCGGACTAGCGGGAGCACAGATACGCAGTATTTT. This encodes CASRRTSGSTDTQYF.

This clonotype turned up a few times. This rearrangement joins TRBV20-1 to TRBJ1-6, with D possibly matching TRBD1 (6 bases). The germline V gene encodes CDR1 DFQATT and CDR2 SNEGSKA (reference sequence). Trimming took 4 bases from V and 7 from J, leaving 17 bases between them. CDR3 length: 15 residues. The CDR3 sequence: CSATREPGQNSPLHF. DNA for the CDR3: TGCAGTGCTACCCGGGAACCGGGACAAAATTCACCCCTCCACTTT.

The CDR3 loop reads CASSERRVAGNTIYF. CDR3 coding DNA: TGTGCCAGCAGTGAACGGAGGGTGGCTGGAAACACCATATATTTT. The chain recombines TRBV6-1 with TRBJ1-3; D not resolved. V lost 2 bases and J 2 bases, leaving 10 bases between the germline ends. CDR3 length: 15 amino acids. Germline-derived CDR1 and CDR2 are MNHNS and SASEGT.

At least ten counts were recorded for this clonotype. Written as DNA, the CDR3 is TGTGCCAGCAGCTCGCCCGCCCTACAGGGGAACACTGAAGCTTTCTTT. This translates into CASSSPALQGNTEAFF. The rearrangement uses TRBV5-8 and TRBJ1-1; D is perhaps TRBD1 (6 bases). The germline V gene has CDR1 SGHTS and CDR2 YDEGEE. CDR3 length equals 16 residues. Trimming stripped 3 bases from V and 1 base from J, with 16 bases between.

CDR3 sequence reads: CASSFWGGDEQYF. The DNA for the CDR3 is TGTGCCAGCAGCTTTTGGGGAGGGGACGAGCAGTACTTC. V and J are TRBV5-6 and TRBJ2-7; 7 bases agree with TRBD2. Germline values: CDR1 SGHDT, CDR2 YYEEEE. The CDR3 contains 13 residues. Germline trimming cut 2 bases from V and 5 bases from J; bases unmatched to any gene: 4.

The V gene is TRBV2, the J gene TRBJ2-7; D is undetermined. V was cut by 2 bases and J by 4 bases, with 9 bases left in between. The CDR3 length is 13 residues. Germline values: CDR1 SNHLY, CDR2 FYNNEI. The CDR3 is CASSELWRYEQYF. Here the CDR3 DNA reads TGTGCCAGCAGTGAACTTTGGCGATACGAGCAGTACTTC.

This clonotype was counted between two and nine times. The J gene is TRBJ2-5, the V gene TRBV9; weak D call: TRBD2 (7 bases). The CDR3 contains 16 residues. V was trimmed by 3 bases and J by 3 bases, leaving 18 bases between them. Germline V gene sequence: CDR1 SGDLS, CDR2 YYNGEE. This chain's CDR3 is CASSAEGEGGEETQYF. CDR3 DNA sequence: TGTGCCAGCAGCGCGGAAGGGGAAGGGGGGGAAGAGACCCAGTACTTC.

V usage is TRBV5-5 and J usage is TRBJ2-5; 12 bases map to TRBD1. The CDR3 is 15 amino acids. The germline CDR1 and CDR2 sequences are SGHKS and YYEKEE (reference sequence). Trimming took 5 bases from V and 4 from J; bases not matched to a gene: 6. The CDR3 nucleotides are TGTGCCAGCAGTTGGGGACAGGGGGCGGGAGAGACCCAGTACTTC. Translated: CASSWGQGAGETQYF.

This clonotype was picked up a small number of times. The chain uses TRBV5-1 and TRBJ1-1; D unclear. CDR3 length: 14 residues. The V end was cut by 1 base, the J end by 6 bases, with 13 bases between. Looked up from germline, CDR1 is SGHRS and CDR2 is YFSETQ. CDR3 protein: CASSLPKGTPEAFF. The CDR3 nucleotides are TGCGCCAGCAGCTTGCCCAAGGGAACCCCTGAAGCTTTCTTT.

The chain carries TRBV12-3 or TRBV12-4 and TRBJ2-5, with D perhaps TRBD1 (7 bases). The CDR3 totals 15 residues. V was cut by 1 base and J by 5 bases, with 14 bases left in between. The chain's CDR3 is CASSLETGSGETQYF. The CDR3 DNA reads TGTGCCAGCAGTTTAGAGACAGGGAGCGGGGAGACCCAGTACTTC.

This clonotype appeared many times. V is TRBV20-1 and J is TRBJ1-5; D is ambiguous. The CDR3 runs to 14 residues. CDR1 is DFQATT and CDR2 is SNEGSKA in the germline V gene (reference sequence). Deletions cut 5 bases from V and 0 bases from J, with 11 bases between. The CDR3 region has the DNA TGCAGTGCTTCCCCCGTAAATAGCAATCAGCCCCAGCATTTT. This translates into CSASPVNSNQPQHF.

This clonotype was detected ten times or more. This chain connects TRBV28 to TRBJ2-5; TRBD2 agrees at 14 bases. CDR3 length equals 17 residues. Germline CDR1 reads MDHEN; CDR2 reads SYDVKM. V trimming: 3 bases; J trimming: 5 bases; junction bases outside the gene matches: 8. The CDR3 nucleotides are TGTGCCAGCAGTTTCCCCGGGACTAGCGGGAGTGGGGAGACCCAGTACTTC. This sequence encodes CASSFPGTSGSGETQYF. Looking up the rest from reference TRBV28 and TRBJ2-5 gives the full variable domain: DVKVTQSSRYLVKRTGEKVFLECVQDMDHENMFWYRQDPGLGLRLIYFSYDVKMKEKGDIPEGYSVSREKKERFSLILESASTNQTSMYLCASSFPGTSGSGETQYFGPGTRLLVL.

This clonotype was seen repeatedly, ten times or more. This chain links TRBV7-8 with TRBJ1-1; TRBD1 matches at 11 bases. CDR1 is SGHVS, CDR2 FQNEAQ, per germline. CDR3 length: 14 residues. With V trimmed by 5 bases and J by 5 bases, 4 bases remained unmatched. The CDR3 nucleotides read TGTGCCAGCAGCGTACGGGACAGGGGGACTGAAGCTTTCTTT. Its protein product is CASSVRDRGTEAFF.

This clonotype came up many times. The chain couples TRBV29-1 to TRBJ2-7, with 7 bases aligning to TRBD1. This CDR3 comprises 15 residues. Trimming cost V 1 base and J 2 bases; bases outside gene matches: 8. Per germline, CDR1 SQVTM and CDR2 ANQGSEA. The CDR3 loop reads CSVEGYRGVAYEQYF. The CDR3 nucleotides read TGCAGCGTTGAAGGATACAGGGGAGTCGCCTACGAGCAGTACTTC.

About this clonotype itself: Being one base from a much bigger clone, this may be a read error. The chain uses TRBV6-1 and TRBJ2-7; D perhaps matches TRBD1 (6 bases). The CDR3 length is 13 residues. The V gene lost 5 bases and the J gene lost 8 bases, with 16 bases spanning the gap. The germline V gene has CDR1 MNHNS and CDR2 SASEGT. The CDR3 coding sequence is TGTGCCAGCAGTATAGGACAGACATACAAGCAGTACTTC. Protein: CASSIGQTYKQYF.

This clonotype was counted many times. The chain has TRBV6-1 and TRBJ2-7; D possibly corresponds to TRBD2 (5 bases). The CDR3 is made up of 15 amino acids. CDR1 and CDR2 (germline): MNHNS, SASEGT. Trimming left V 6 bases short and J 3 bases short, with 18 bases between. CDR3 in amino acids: CASSSPGNGVYEQYF. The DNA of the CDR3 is TGTGCCAGCAGCTCACCGGGAAACGGAGTCTACGAGCAGTACTTC.